These 4 T cell receptor beta chains were sequenced from one sample in a study of blood T cell repertoires in COVID-19. Clones were read by immunoSEQ multiplex PCR, and TCRdb kept only the in-frame ones, dropping some. The repertoire consists of some 80,000 clones, with around 79% occurring once and the leading ten covering roughly 5.9%. The source material was peripheral blood. Receptors originate from a woman older than 75 with active or convalescent COVID-19.

V usage is TRBV19 and J usage is TRBJ2-5, with 9 positions matching TRBD2. Germline V gene data show CDR1 as LNHDA and CDR2 as SQIVND (reference sequence). Trimming removed 5 bases from V and 5 bases from J; junction bases left unmatched: 3. The CDR3 length is 13 residues. CDR3 nucleotide sequence: TGTGCCAGTAGTCTGCGGGGGGGCGAGACCCAGTACTTC. Protein product: CASSLRGGETQYF.

V is TRBV2 and J is TRBJ2-2; 14 nucleotides line up with TRBD2. CDR1 and CDR2 (germline): SNHLY, FYNNEI. With V trimmed by 7 bases and J by 6 bases, 7 bases remained unmatched. This CDR3 spans 16 amino acids. The CDR3 here is CASTLGLAGGAGELFF. CDR3 bases: TGTGCCAGCACCCTAGGACTAGCGGGAGGAGCCGGGGAGCTGTTTTTT.

This sequence joins TRBV7-2 and TRBJ2-1; a possible D gene is TRBD2 (6 bases). The CDR3 has 17 residues. Trimming removed 2 bases from V and 0 bases from J, with 14 bases in between. CDR1 SGHTA and CDR2 FQGNSA come from the germline V gene. CDR3 region: CASSLSGGASSYNEQFF. The CDR3 nucleotides read TGTGCCAGCAGCTTAAGTGGCGGGGCTAGCTCCTACAATGAGCAGTTCTTC.

The rearrangement links TRBV6-5 to TRBJ2-3, with a weak D call TRBD2 (5 bases). Germline V gene data show CDR1 as MNHEY and CDR2 as SVGAGI. Trimming shortened V by 7 bases and J by 10 bases, and 21 bases separated the two germline ends. This CDR3 is built from 14 residues. The CDR3 region is CASTEPGPPGAQYF. CDR3 DNA: TGTGCCAGCACCGAACCCGGACCCCCCGGGGCGCAGTATTTT.